Given below is one T cell receptor (beta chain) in context. Its antigen is unidentified. The data derive from a study of T cell responses to AZD1222 COVID-19 vaccine. Study-level information: Analyses pooled second doses at about 4 or about 12 weeks. Notes on the study in general: Clonal diversity was possibly underestimated, and the donors were mostly white British, with more females.

Profiled with immunoSEQ multiplex PCR; TCRdb holds only in-frame clones, not every one. The table lists about 120,000 clones, about 90% of them singletons. CDR1 and CDR2 (germline): SNHLY, FYNNEI. With 3 bases removed from V and 4 bases from J, the gap between germline ends came to 13 bases. The CDR3 totals 14 residues. The receptor comes from an adult in good health. The material was peripheral blood, obtained on day 0 of AZD1222 vaccination. V usage is TRBV2 and J usage is TRBJ2-7; D call uncertain. CDR3 DNA: TGTGCCAGCAGTGATGACCCTAACATATACGAGCAGTACTTC. This encodes CASSDDPNIYEQYF.